These T cell receptor beta chains were read from a single sample in a study of T cells after yellow fever vaccination. In TCRdb, the 5' RACE reads were re-called with MiXCR into one record per CDR3 protein. The sample lists approximately 90,000 distinct CDR3 sequences, under 7% occurring once. The input for sequencing was CD8+ T cells sorted from PBMCs, taken 10 days after the yellow fever booster vaccination. These receptors all stem from a man aged 18 to 35 who received the YFV17D yellow fever vaccine. Both conserved end residues are part of each CDR3. A D gene is named only where the DNA matches it firmly. Size values are once, few and many counts, or a class for expanded clones, and some rows have none.

CDR3aa	CDR3nt	abundance	j_gene	d_gene	len	v_gene
CASAAGSSYEQYF	TGTGCCAGCGCGGCAGGGAGCTCCTACGAGCAGTACTTC	few	TRBJ2-7	-	13	TRBV5-5
CASTTSRINYNEQFF	TGTGCCAGCACGACCAGCAGAATTAACTACAATGAGCAGTTCTTC	-	TRBJ2-1	-	15	TRBV12-3/TRBV12-4
CASTTALGNTEAFF	TGTGCCAGCACCACGGCCCTAGGGAACACTGAAGCTTTCTTT	-	TRBJ1-1	-	14	TRBV6-1
CASSSLATYEQYF	TGTGCCAGCAGCTCCTTGGCTACCTACGAGCAGTACTTC	many	TRBJ2-7	-	13	TRBV7-2
CASSHTDLF	TGTGCCAGCAGTCACACCGACCTCTTC	few	TRBJ2-1	-	9	TRBV3-2
CASSVFDRETDTQYF	TGTGCCAGCAGTGTCTTCGACAGGGAAACAGATACGCAGTATTTT	-	TRBJ2-3	TRBD1	15	TRBV6-1
CASSLANTGELFF	TGCGCCAGCAGCTTGGCCAACACCGGGGAGCTGTTTTTT	few	TRBJ2-2	-	13	TRBV5-1
CASSYSANPNTGELFF	TGTGCCAGCAGTTATTCGGCCAACCCCAACACCGGGGAGCTGTTTTTT	-	TRBJ2-2	-	16	TRBV6-5
CASRDRGPEKLFF	TGTGCCAGCAGAGACAGGGGCCCCGAAAAACTGTTTTTT	-	TRBJ1-4	TRBD1	13	TRBV7-9
CASSSSADTQYF	TGTGCCAGCAGCTCCTCCGCAGATACGCAGTATTTT	-	TRBJ2-3	-	12	TRBV5-8
CASRDMRTYNEQFF	TGTGCCAGCAGAGACATGCGTACCTACAATGAGCAGTTCTTC	-	TRBJ2-1	-	14	TRBV5-8
CASSLGSWTAHWYF	TGTGCCAGCAGCTTGGGTTCGTGGACGGCCCACTGGTACTTC	-	TRBJ2-7	-	14	TRBV5-6
CASSLYFLSTEAFF	TGTGCCAGCAGCTTATACTTTCTCAGCACTGAAGCTTTCTTT	few	TRBJ1-1	-	14	TRBV7-2
CSDTTDRAYEQYF	TGCAGCGATACTACCGACAGGGCCTACGAGCAGTACTTC	few	TRBJ2-7	TRBD1	13	TRBV29-1
CASSLEAGGLSSFF	TGTGCCAGCAGCTTAGAAGCGGGGGGGCTGTCGTCCTTCTTC	many	TRBJ2-1	TRBD2	14	TRBV7-2
CASRPGTGDLLQYF	TGTGCCAGCAGACCCGGGACAGGGGATCTTTTGCAGTACTTC	many	TRBJ2-5	TRBD1	14	TRBV27
CASSQDRGTSGSAGETQYF	TGCGCCAGCAGCCAAGATAGGGGGACTAGCGGGTCCGCCGGAGAGACCCAGTACTTC	-	TRBJ2-5	TRBD2	19	TRBV4-1
CATSRRRLAGSPNTDTQYF	TGTGCCACCAGCCGCCGGCGACTAGCGGGGAGCCCAAACACAGATACGCAGTATTTT	few	TRBJ2-3	TRBD2	19	TRBV15
CAISERGSHYEQYF	TGTGCCATCAGTGAACGAGGGTCCCACTACGAGCAGTACTTC	-	TRBJ2-7	-	14	TRBV10-3
CASSQDPGLAYEQYF	TGTGCCAGCAGCCAAGACCCGGGACTAGCATACGAGCAGTACTTC	-	TRBJ2-7	TRBD2	15	TRBV4-2
CASSPSVASTFYYRGEQYF	TGTGCCAGCAGCCCTTCGGTGGCATCGACCTTTTATTATCGTGGCGAGCAGTACTTC	few	TRBJ2-7	-	19	TRBV7-9
CASSLGTGFYNEQFF	TGTGCCAGCAGCTTGGGAACCGGTTTCTACAATGAGCAGTTCTTC	many	TRBJ2-1	-	15	TRBV7-2
CASSVAPGDYGYTF	TGTGCCAGCAGCGTAGCTCCCGGGGACTATGGCTACACCTTC	-	TRBJ1-2	-	14	TRBV9
CASSLEQRGYNSPLHF	TGCGCCAGCAGCTTGGAACAAAGAGGATATAATTCACCCCTCCACTTT	few	TRBJ1-6	-	16	TRBV5-1
CASSQDLSESSYNEQFF	TGCGCCAGCAGCCAAGATCTTTCGGAGAGCTCCTACAATGAGCAGTTCTTC	-	TRBJ2-1	-	17	TRBV4-3
CASSLTRMRGLQDTGELFF	TGTGCCAGCAGCTTAACGAGAATGAGGGGGCTTCAGGACACCGGGGAGCTGTTTTTT	-	TRBJ2-2	TRBD1	19	TRBV7-9
CSATLTNTEAFF	TGCAGTGCTACTTTAACGAACACTGAAGCTTTCTTT	-	TRBJ1-1	-	12	TRBV20-1
CASTQGARADTQYF	TGTGCCAGCACCCAGGGGGCTCGGGCAGATACGCAGTATTTT	few	TRBJ2-3	TRBD1	14	TRBV28
CASSQDSGSGGISEQFF	TGTGCCAGCAGCCAAGATAGTGGTAGCGGGGGGATCAGTGAGCAGTTCTTC	-	TRBJ2-1	TRBD2	17	TRBV4-2
CASRPEGGTYNEQFF	TGCGCCAGCAGACCCGAGGGTGGAACCTACAATGAGCAGTTCTTC	many	TRBJ2-1	-	15	TRBV23-1
CASRLPLGQGLNTEAFF	TGTGCCAGCAGATTACCCTTAGGACAGGGCCTGAACACTGAAGCTTTCTTT	-	TRBJ1-1	TRBD1	17	TRBV7-9
CSAINRDLVTGELFF	TGCAGTGCAATTAACCGGGACCTAGTAACCGGGGAGCTGTTTTTT	few	TRBJ2-2	-	15	TRBV20-1
CSVEGGTLYGYTF	TGCAGCGTTGAAGGCGGGACACTTTATGGCTACACCTTC	few	TRBJ1-2	-	13	TRBV29-1
CASSFGEGSYGYTF	TGTGCCAGCAGTTTCGGGGAGGGGAGCTATGGCTACACCTTC	-	TRBJ1-2	-	14	TRBV27
CASSLPGASTDTQYF	TGTGCCAGCAGCTTGCCGGGGGCCAGCACAGATACGCAGTATTTT	few	TRBJ2-3	-	15	TRBV5-4
CASSLPGSYNSPLHF	TGTGCCAGCAGTTTACCCGGGTCCTATAATTCACCCCTCCACTTT	-	TRBJ1-6	-	15	TRBV12-3/TRBV12-4
CASSSRDRGLQSDTQYF	TGTGCCAGCAGCTCAAGGGACAGGGGGCTCCAAAGCGATACGCAGTATTTT	few	TRBJ2-3	TRBD1	17	TRBV5-6
CASSQEGPIGRF	TGCGCCAGCAGCCAAGAGGGACCTATAGGGCGGTTC	many	TRBJ2-1	-	12	TRBV4-3
CASSSRTYLYNEQFF	TGTGCCAGCAGTTCGCGGACCTACTTATACAATGAGCAGTTCTTC	-	TRBJ2-1	-	15	TRBV28
CASSPWGRGADKNIQYF	TGTGCCAGCAGTCCCTGGGGGAGGGGCGCGGACAAAAACATTCAGTACTTC	few	TRBJ2-4	TRBD2	17	TRBV27